This is a list of T cell receptor beta chains from one sample in a study of T cell responses to AZD1222 COVID-19 vaccine. Sequenced by immunoSEQ multiplex PCR; TCRdb stores in-frame clones only, minus some. The table lists some 160,000 clones, more than 85% of them singletons. The input for sequencing was peripheral blood, taken on day 0 of AZD1222 vaccination. The receptor set was obtained from an adult in good health. Both conserved end residues are part of each CDR3. The order of the fields is V gene, clone size, CDR3 length, D gene, J gene, CDR3 DNA, CDR3 protein. The D gene is left open where the match is weak. Only part of the rows carry a size: once, few, many, or a class if the clone is expanded.

TRBV6-2/TRBV6-3	few	17	TRBD2	TRBJ2-7	TGTGCCAGCAGTTCGACTAGCGGGGGGCCTCTTTCCTACGAGCAGTACTTC	CASSSTSGGPLSYEQYF
TRBV9	.	17	.	TRBJ1-3	TGTGCCAGCAGTGCTCACCTCCTTGGGACCTCTGGAAACACCATATATTTT	CASSAHLLGTSGNTIYF
TRBV7-9	.	16	.	TRBJ1-2	TGTGCCAGCAGCTTATTACCTGGGGCGGGAAACTATGGCTACACCTTC	CASSLLPGAGNYGYTF
TRBV7-9	.	18	TRBD1	TRBJ1-4	TGTGCCAGCAGCTTTTACAGGGGGGTTCGAGGCACTAATGAAAAACTGTTTTTT	CASSFYRGVRGTNEKLFF
TRBV9	.	14	.	TRBJ1-5	TGTGCCAGCAGCGTAGGCACAGGGTATCAGCCCCAGCATTTT	CASSVGTGYQPQHF
TRBV11-2	.	15	.	TRBJ1-2	TGTGCCAGCAGCTTAGATTCCAGGTCGATGCGTGGCTACACCTTC	CASSLDSRSMRGYTF
TRBV7-9	once	14	TRBD1	TRBJ1-4	TGTGCCAGCAGCTCACAGGGGAATGGGGAAAAACTGTTTTTT	CASSSQGNGEKLFF
TRBV4-2	.	14	.	TRBJ1-1	TGTGCCAGCAGCCAAGATAGTAAAGAATCCAAAGCTTTCTTT	CASSQDSKESKAFF
TRBV7-9	.	13	.	TRBJ1-1	TGTGCCAGCAGCCATCCTGTCTGGACTGAAGCTTTCTTT	CASSHPVWTEAFF
TRBV6-5	.	13	TRBD2	TRBJ2-5	TGTGCCAGCAAAGCGGGGGGCCGAGAGACCCAGTACTTC	CASKAGGRETQYF
TRBV9	.	13	.	TRBJ2-3	TGTGCCAGCAGCAAGGTGGGGACAGATACGCAGTATTTT	CASSKVGTDTQYF
TRBV7-9	.	13	.	TRBJ2-1	TGTGCCAGCAGCCCCGTGGAGTACAATGAGCAGTTCTTC	CASSPVEYNEQFF
TRBV24-1	.	15	.	TRBJ2-1	TGTGCCACCAGTCCGGAGGGGAGCTCCTACAATGAGCAGTTCTTC	CATSPEGSSYNEQFF
TRBV7-8	.	17	.	TRBJ2-2	TGTGCCAGCAGCCCGCGCGGGGGAGGGGGGCCCACCGGGGAGCTGTTTTTT	CASSPRGGGGPTGELFF
TRBV28	.	16	TRBD1	TRBJ2-5	TGTGCCAGCAGTTTTGGCTACAGGGGGCGAGGGGAGACCCAGTACTTC	CASSFGYRGRGETQYF
TRBV5-1	.	17	TRBD2	TRBJ2-7	TGCGCCAGCAGCTTCACCGTACCGGGACTAGCGTCCTACGAGCAGTACTTC	CASSFTVPGLASYEQYF
TRBV7-2	.	13	.	TRBJ1-6	TGTGCCAGCAGCTTAGGCGGTAATTCACCCCTCCACTTT	CASSLGGNSPLHF
TRBV15	.	13	.	TRBJ1-6	TGTGCCACCAGCGAGGAGTGGGAGTCACCCCTCCACTTT	CATSEEWESPLHF
TRBV6-6	.	15	.	TRBJ1-5	TGTGCCAGCAGTTCCACCGGTTATAGCAATCAGCCCCAGCATTTT	CASSSTGYSNQPQHF
TRBV6-5	.	15	TRBD2	TRBJ2-7	TGTGCCAGCAGTTACTCGACTAGCGGTACCTACGAGCAGTACTTC	CASSYSTSGTYEQYF
TRBV28	.	11	.	TRBJ1-3	TGTGCCAGCAGTTACGGAAACACCATATATTTT	CASSYGNTIYF
TRBV27	.	13	.	TRBJ2-7	TGTGCCAGCAGTCAATCTGGCAGCTACGAGCAGTACTTC	CASSQSGSYEQYF
TRBV11-2	.	14	.	TRBJ2-3	TGTGCCAGCAGCGAAGAATCTCTCACAGATACGCAGTATTTT	CASSEESLTDTQYF
TRBV7-9	.	14	.	TRBJ2-2	TGTGCCAGCAGCGCCTCCTTGGTCGCCGGGGAGCTGTTTTTT	CASSASLVAGELFF
TRBV7-2	.	14	.	TRBJ2-5	TGTGCCAGCAGCTTACAGAGGAACCAAGAGACCCAGTACTTC	CASSLQRNQETQYF
TRBV18	once	13	.	TRBJ2-5	TGTGCCAGCTCACGGACAGAGGAGGAGACCCAGTACTTC	CASSRTEEETQYF
TRBV11-2	.	11	.	TRBJ1-1	TGTGCCAGCAGCTTAGGAGGGGGAGCTTTCTTT	CASSLGGGAFF
TRBV27	.	13	.	TRBJ1-1	TGTGCCAGCAATTCAGGGGCTCACACTGAAGCTTTCTTT	CASNSGAHTEAFF
TRBV27	.	15	TRBD1	TRBJ1-6	TGTGCCAGCAGTTCACCAGGGACAGGGGGAAGACCCCTCCACTTT	CASSSPGTGGRPLHF
TRBV7-2	.	15	TRBD1	TRBJ1-4	TGTGCCAGCAGCCCAGGGACAGGGTGGAATGAAAAACTGTTTTTT	CASSPGTGWNEKLFF
TRBV5-4	.	13	.	TRBJ1-1	TGTGCCAGCAGCTTGCGTACGAACACTGAAGCTTTCTTT	CASSLRTNTEAFF
TRBV4-1	.	15	.	TRBJ1-2	TGCGCCAGCAGCCCAGACCCGGGGGGGGAGTATGGCTACACCTTC	CASSPDPGGEYGYTF